This T cell receptor (beta chain) appears in the sequencing data of a study of shared clonotypes between healthy human individuals. General observations from the study: Naive CD4 clonotypes overlapped across a handful of donors at 4.5% to 5.5%. Rarefaction showed sorted-subset sequencing was incomplete despite large depth.

How the authors handled the data: With immunoSEQ giving junction-only sequences and no quality scores, filtering differed. Method: immunoSEQ multiplex PCR; TCRdb's copy keeps in-frame clones and lacks some. V and J calls and clone size are as listed in that table; D and trimming were resolved from the DNA. The sample carries 2 million to 2.5 million clones, approximately 90% recorded once. The CDR3 is 13 amino acids. From germline, CDR1 is SGHAT and CDR2 FQNNGV. Trimming took 2 bases from V and 8 from J, leaving 12 bases between them. Concerning this clone itself: Its matching antigen is unknown.

This receptor was identified in a man aged 18 to 30 in good health. Some clones in this sample may be carry-over from other donors' samples. This rearrangement joins TRBV11-2 to TRBJ1-2; a weak D match, TRBD1 (5 bases). The sequencing input was naive CD4+ T cells from PBMCs. Subset indicated: CD45RA+ positively selected. The CDR3 bases are TGTGCCAGCAGCTTACCCCAGGGTGGAGGCTACACCTTC. Translated: CASSLPQGGGYTF.